These T cell receptor beta chains were read from a single sample in a study of cytomegalovirus exposure and HLA in healthy donors. Method: immunoSEQ multiplex PCR; TCRdb's copy keeps in-frame clones and lacks some. The data hold 100,000 to 150,000 clones, with around 74% observed a single time. Sequencing was done on a sample of PBMCs. These receptors originate from a woman aged 45-65 years in good health and CMV-seropositive. Each CDR3 is given with its conserved first and last residue. D genes are given only for firm matches. Not all rows give a size; the values are once, few, many and, for expanded clones, a class.

TRBV6-1	14	TRBD2	-	TRBJ2-1	CASSERASGNEQFF	TGTGCCAGCAGCGAAAGGGCTAGCGGTAATGAGCAGTTCTTC
TRBV11-2	13	-	-	TRBJ2-7	CASSLVGLNEQYF	TGTGCCAGCAGCTTAGTCGGGTTAAACGAGCAGTACTTC
TRBV7-8	18	TRBD1	-	TRBJ1-2	CASSLANPGGRANYGYTF	TGTGCCAGCAGCTTAGCGAATCCAGGGGGCCGAGCTAACTATGGCTACACCTTC
TRBV5-1	18	TRBD1	few	TRBJ2-2	CASSYQPTGAMNTGELFF	TGCGCCAGCAGCTACCAACCTACAGGGGCAATGAACACCGGGGAGCTGTTTTTT
TRBV29-1	15	TRBD1	-	TRBJ2-2	CSVKGQGGNTGELFF	TGCAGCGTGAAAGGACAGGGAGGGAACACCGGGGAGCTGTTTTTT
TRBV2	14	-	-	TRBJ1-2	CASSVADLGYGYTF	TGTGCCAGCAGTGTGGCGGATCTAGGCTATGGCTACACCTTC
TRBV18	14	TRBD1	-	TRBJ1-2	CASSQRQGYYGYTF	TGTGCCAGCTCACAAAGACAGGGTTACTATGGCTACACCTTC
TRBV7-2	15	TRBD1	-	TRBJ1-5	CASSLATGGNQPQHF	TGTGCCAGCAGCTTAGCTACAGGGGGCAATCAGCCCCAGCATTTT
TRBV5-6	15	-	-	TRBJ2-2	CASNLPGGGTGELFF	TGTGCCAGCAACCTCCCGGGGGGCGGCACCGGGGAGCTGTTTTTT
TRBV27	12	-	-	TRBJ1-2	CASGQIRYGYTF	TGTGCCAGCGGCCAGATCCGCTATGGCTACACCTTC
TRBV14	13	-	-	TRBJ1-1	CASSRRALTEAFF	TGTGCCAGCAGCCGGAGAGCCCTAACTGAAGCTTTCTTT
TRBV7-8	15	-	-	TRBJ2-3	CASSLMGRSEDTQYF	TGTGCCAGCAGCTTAATGGGGCGCAGCGAGGATACGCAGTATTTT
TRBV5-6	17	TRBD1	-	TRBJ1-2	CASSSGTGGDRGYGYTF	TGTGCCAGCAGCTCCGGGACAGGGGGCGATCGGGGCTATGGCTACACCTTC
TRBV7-2	16	TRBD2	-	TRBJ2-1	CASSLVGGGSYNEQFF	TGTGCCAGCAGCTTAGTGGGCGGGGGGAGCTACAATGAGCAGTTCTTC
TRBV10-3	15	-	-	TRBJ2-3	CAITQTPGGTDTQYF	TGTGCCATCACCCAGACCCCGGGTGGCACAGATACGCAGTATTTT
TRBV29-1	14	-	-	TRBJ2-7	CSADRGRVHCEQYF	TGCAGCGCAGACCGTGGCAGGGTTCACTGCGAGCAGTACTTC
TRBV10-3	15	TRBD2	few	TRBJ2-7	CAISPLGLTRYEQYF	TGTGCCATCAGTCCTTTGGGACTAACCCGCTACGAGCAGTACTTC
TRBV7-2	14	TRBD1	-	TRBJ2-5	CASSRLQGAETQYF	TGTGCCAGCAGCCGCCTACAGGGGGCAGAGACCCAGTACTTC
TRBV9	18	TRBD2	-	TRBJ2-5	CASSVGTSGGWVVETQYF	TGTGCCAGCAGCGTAGGGACTAGCGGGGGCTGGGTCGTAGAGACCCAGTACTTC
TRBV21-1	14	-	-	TRBJ1-2	CASSKVTTGSGYTF	TGTGCCAGCAGCAAAGTAACGACAGGTAGTGGCTACACCTTC
TRBV7-3	15	-	-	TRBJ1-2	CASSSSGQGGYGYTF	TGTGCCAGCAGCTCCTCGGGTCAGGGTGGCTATGGCTACACCTTC
TRBV5-5	15	-	-	TRBJ1-2	CASSYSGNLNYGYTF	TGTGCCAGCAGCTATTCCGGGAACCTTAACTATGGCTACACCTTC
TRBV2	13	-	-	TRBJ2-7	CASGEVGGPEQYF	TGTGCCAGCGGCGAGGTGGGGGGTCCCGAGCAGTACTTC
TRBV5-6	16	-	-	TRBJ2-7	CASSSEGQQAPYEQYF	TGTGCCAGCAGCTCGGAGGGACAGCAAGCTCCCTACGAGCAGTACTTC
TRBV18	14	-	-	TRBJ1-1	CASSPQGEGTEAFF	TGTGCCAGCTCACCACAGGGTGAGGGCACTGAAGCTTTCTTT
TRBV27	14	TRBD1	-	TRBJ2-1	CASSLVSGGGEQFF	TGTGCCAGCAGTTTAGTTTCAGGGGGCGGTGAGCAGTTCTTC
TRBV7-9	18	TRBD2	-	TRBJ2-1	CASSSYSGGLAADNEQFF	TGTGCCAGCAGCTCATATTCGGGCGGGCTAGCGGCTGACAATGAGCAGTTCTTC
TRBV7-9	16	TRBD1	-	TRBJ2-1	CASSKIGQGLYNEQFF	TGTGCCAGCAGCAAGATTGGACAGGGACTCTACAATGAGCAGTTCTTC
TRBV7-9	10	-	-	TRBJ1-2	CASGERGYTF	TGTGCCAGCGGGGAGAGGGGCTACACCTTC
TRBV6-1	16	TRBD1	-	TRBJ1-4	CASSERQGAQGEKLFF	TGTGCCAGCAGTGAAAGACAGGGGGCGCAGGGTGAAAAACTGTTTTTT
TRBV18	20	-	-	TRBJ1-2	CASSPRPPRFWTDSRYGYTF	TGTGCCAGCTCACCACGGCCGCCCCGCTTTTGGACAGACTCCAGGTATGGCTACACCTTC
TRBV7-9	14	TRBD1	-	TRBJ1-1	CASSSWTGITEAFF	TGTGCCAGCAGCTCTTGGACAGGGATTACTGAAGCTTTCTTT
TRBV5-6	15	-	many	TRBJ2-7	CATSARGRVFNEQYF	TGTGCCACCTCAGCAAGGGGGAGGGTTTTCAACGAGCAGTACTTC
TRBV1	17	-	once	TRBJ1-6	CTSSQETGRQGNSPLHF	TGCACCAGCAGCCAAGAAACAGGGCGACAGGGTAATTCACCCCTCCACTTT
TRBV6-5	16	TRBD1	-	TRBJ1-3	CASSYAGTGAGNTIYF	TGTGCCAGCAGTTACGCCGGGACAGGGGCTGGAAACACCATATATTTT
TRBV5-1	15	-	-	TRBJ1-1	CASSPREGSNTEAFF	TGCGCCAGCAGCCCCCGGGAGGGGAGTAACACTGAAGCTTTCTTT
TRBV2	13	-	-	TRBJ2-5	CASSVPGVKTQYF	TGTGCCAGCAGTGTTCCAGGGGTAAAGACCCAGTACTTC
TRBV5-1	17	TRBD1	once	TRBJ2-2	CASLSSPGTENTGELFF	TGCGCCAGCTTGTCGAGCCCCGGGACAGAGAACACCGGGGAGCTGTTTTTT
TRBV29-1	16	-	-	TRBJ1-1	CSVISSGVLSNTEAFF	TGCAGCGTTATCTCTTCCGGGGTCCTCTCGAACACTGAAGCTTTCTTT
TRBV6-6	14	TRBD1	-	TRBJ2-5	CASSHRGTEETQYF	TGTGCCAGCAGCCACAGGGGGACCGAAGAGACCCAGTACTTC